Listed below are T cell receptor beta chains from one sample, sequenced in a study of T cells after yellow fever vaccination. In TCRdb, the 5' RACE reads were re-called with MiXCR into one record per CDR3 protein. This sample carries 120,000 to 150,000 distinct CDR3 sequences, 7.7% of them seen once, and the ten largest clones take roughly 0.73%. The starting material was CD4+ T cells sorted from PBMCs, obtained 5 days after the yellow fever booster vaccination. Receptors originate from a young man who received the YFV17D yellow fever vaccine. CDR3s include the opening cysteine and the closing phenylalanine or tryptophan. D genes are given only for firm matches. Expanded clones get a size class; other rows say once, few or many, or leave the size out.

TRBV25-1	TRBJ2-6	-	many	CASSARNVLTF	TGTGCCAGCAGTGCCCGTAACGTCCTGACTTTC
TRBV4-3	TRBJ2-2	-	many	CASSQPGQNTGELFF	TGCGCCAGCAGCCAGCCGGGACAGAACACCGGGGAGCTGTTTTTT
TRBV19	TRBJ2-7	-	few	CASSERLSREQYF	TGTGCCAGTAGTGAGCGTCTTAGCAGAGAGCAGTACTTC
TRBV20-1	TRBJ1-6	-	many	CSATDSKSSYNSPLHF	TGCAGTGCTACCGACTCAAAGAGCTCCTATAATTCACCCCTCCACTTT
TRBV15	TRBJ2-3	TRBD2	many	CATSRAKTSGSSDTQYF	TGTGCCACCAGCAGAGCTAAGACTAGCGGGAGCTCAGATACGCAGTATTTT
TRBV18	TRBJ2-7	-	many	CASSPREQGYEQYF	TGTGCCAGCTCTCCAAGGGAGCAGGGGTACGAGCAGTACTTC
TRBV14	TRBJ2-1	TRBD1	few	CASSQKGGDEQFF	TGTGCCAGCAGCCAGAAAGGGGGCGATGAGCAGTTCTTC
TRBV12-3/TRBV12-4	TRBJ2-3	-	many	CASEVPGGTDTQYF	TGTGCCAGCGAGGTACCCGGGGGCACAGATACGCAGTATTTT
TRBV20-1	TRBJ1-4	TRBD1	many	CSARELTGAREKLFF	TGCAGTGCTAGAGAACTAACAGGGGCGCGAGAAAAACTGTTTTTT
TRBV7-2	TRBJ2-4	TRBD2	many	CASSNEVPGLAKNIQYF	TGTGCCAGCAGCAACGAGGTTCCGGGACTAGCGAAAAACATTCAGTACTTC
TRBV15	TRBJ2-5	-	many	CATGRNGKETQYF	TGTGCCACCGGGAGGAACGGCAAAGAGACCCAGTACTTC
TRBV27	TRBJ2-3	-	many	CASSRNTDTQYF	TGTGCCAGCAGCCGTAATACAGATACGCAGTATTTT
TRBV19	TRBJ2-4	-	many	CASSPLEGGKNIQYF	TGTGCCAGTAGTCCCCTTGAGGGCGGAAAAAACATTCAGTACTTC
TRBV19	TRBJ1-2	-	many	CASWDTNYGYTF	TGTGCCAGCTGGGACACTAACTATGGCTACACCTTC
TRBV5-1	TRBJ2-4	-	many	CASSPEQGNIQYF	TGCGCCAGCAGCCCGGAACAGGGTAACATTCAGTACTTC
TRBV5-1	TRBJ1-4	-	many	CASSWTANEKLFF	TGCGCCAGCAGCTGGACAGCTAATGAAAAACTGTTTTTT
TRBV6-2/TRBV6-3	TRBJ2-1	-	-	CPSSDFDEQFF	TGTCCCAGCAGCGATTTTGATGAGCAGTTCTTC
TRBV5-6	TRBJ2-5	-	many	CASSLGRTKETQYF	TGTGCCAGCAGCTTGGGACGGACTAAAGAGACCCAGTACTTC
TRBV12-3/TRBV12-4	TRBJ2-7	-	few	CASSARFPPEQYF	TGTGCCAGCAGTGCCAGGTTTCCCCCCGAGCAGTACTTC
TRBV25-1	TRBJ2-3	TRBD1	many	CASSTRIRGKDRGPGDTQYF	TGTGCCAGCAGTACACGTATCCGGGGTAAAGACAGGGGGCCAGGAGATACGCAGTATTTT
TRBV7-8	TRBJ2-2	-	-	CASSLSNSGELFF	TGTGCCAGCAGCTTAAGCAACTCCGGGGAGCTGTTTTTT
TRBV5-1	TRBJ1-5	-	many	CASSLGADNQPQHF	TGCGCCAGCAGCTTGGGGGCAGACAATCAGCCCCAGCATTTT
TRBV30	TRBJ2-7	-	-	CAWSGLARAYEQYF	TGTGCCTGGAGTGGGCTAGCGCGAGCCTACGAGCAGTACTTC
TRBV20-1	TRBJ2-6	-	many	CSADTDSNVLTF	TGCAGTGCTGATACAGATTCCAACGTCCTGACTTTC
TRBV4-2	TRBJ2-1	-	few	CASSQVGYNEQFF	TGTGCCAGCAGCCAAGTTGGTTACAATGAGCAGTTCTTC
TRBV6-1	TRBJ1-2	TRBD1	-	CASRSQTGGYGYTF	TGTGCCAGCAGATCGCAGACAGGGGGCTATGGCTACACCTTC
TRBV6-1	TRBJ2-7	TRBD1	many	CASPPRDRGSGRSYEQYF	TGTGCCAGCCCACCCCGGGACAGGGGGTCGGGGCGCTCCTACGAGCAGTACTTC